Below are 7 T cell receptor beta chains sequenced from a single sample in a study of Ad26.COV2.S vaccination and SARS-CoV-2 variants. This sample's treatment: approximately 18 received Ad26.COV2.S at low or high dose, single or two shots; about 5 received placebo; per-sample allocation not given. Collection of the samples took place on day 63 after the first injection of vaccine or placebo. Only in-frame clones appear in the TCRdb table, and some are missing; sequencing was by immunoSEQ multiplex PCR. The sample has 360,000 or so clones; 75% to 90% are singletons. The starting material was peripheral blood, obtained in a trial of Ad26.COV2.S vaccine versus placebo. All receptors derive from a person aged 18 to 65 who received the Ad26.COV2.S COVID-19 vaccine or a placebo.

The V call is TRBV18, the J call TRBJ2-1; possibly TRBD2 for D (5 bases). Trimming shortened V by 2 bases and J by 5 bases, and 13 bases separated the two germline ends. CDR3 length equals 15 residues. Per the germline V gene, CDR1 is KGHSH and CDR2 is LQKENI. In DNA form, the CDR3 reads TGTGCCAGCTCACCAAGCGGAGGAGGAAACAATGAGCAGTTCTTC. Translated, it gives CASSPSGGGNNEQFF.

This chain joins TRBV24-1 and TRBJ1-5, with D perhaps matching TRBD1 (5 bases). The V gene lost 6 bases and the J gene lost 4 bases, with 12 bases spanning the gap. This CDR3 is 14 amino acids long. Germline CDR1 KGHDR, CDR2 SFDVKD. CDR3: CATSSTVSNQPQHF. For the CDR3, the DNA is TGTGCCACCAGTTCGACAGTTTCAAATCAGCCCCAGCATTTT.

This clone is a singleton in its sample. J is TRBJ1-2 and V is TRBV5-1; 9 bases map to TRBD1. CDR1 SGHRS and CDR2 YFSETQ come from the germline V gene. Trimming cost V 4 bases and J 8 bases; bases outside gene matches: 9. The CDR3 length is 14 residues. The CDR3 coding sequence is TGCGCCAGCAGCCTAGGGACAGGGCAGCTCGGCTACACCTTC. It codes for CASSLGTGQLGYTF.

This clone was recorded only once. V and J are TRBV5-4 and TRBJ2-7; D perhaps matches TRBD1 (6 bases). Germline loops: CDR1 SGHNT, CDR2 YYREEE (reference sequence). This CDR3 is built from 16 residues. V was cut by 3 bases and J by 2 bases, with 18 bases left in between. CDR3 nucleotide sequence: TGTGCCAGCAGCTCGACAGGCCATACCTTAACCTACGAGCAGTACTTC. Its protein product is CASSSTGHTLTYEQYF. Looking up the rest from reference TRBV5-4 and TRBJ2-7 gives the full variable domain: ETGVTQSPTHLIKTRGQQVTLRCSSQSGHNTVSWYQQALGQGPQFIFQYYREEENGRGNFPPRFSGLQFPNYSSELNVNALELDDSALYLCASSSTGHTLTYEQYFGPGTRLTVT.

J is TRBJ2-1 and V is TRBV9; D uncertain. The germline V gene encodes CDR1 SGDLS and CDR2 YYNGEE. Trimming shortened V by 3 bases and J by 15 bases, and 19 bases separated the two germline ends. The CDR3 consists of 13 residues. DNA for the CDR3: TGTGCCAGCAGCGGATCCACTGGGCCCGACCCGTTCTTC. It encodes CASSGSTGPDPFF.

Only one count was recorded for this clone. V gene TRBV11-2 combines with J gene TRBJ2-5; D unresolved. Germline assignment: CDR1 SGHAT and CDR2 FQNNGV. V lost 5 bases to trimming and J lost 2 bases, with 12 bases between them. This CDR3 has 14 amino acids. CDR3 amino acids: CASSPLGVQETQYF. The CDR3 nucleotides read TGTGCCAGCAGCCCGCTTGGGGTTCAAGAGACCCAGTACTTC. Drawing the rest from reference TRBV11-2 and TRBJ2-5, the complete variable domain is EAGVAQSPRYKIIEKRQSVAFWCNPISGHATLYWYQQILGQGPKLLIQFQNNGVVDDSQLPKDRFSAERLKGVDSTLKIQPAKLEDSAVYLCASSPLGVQETQYFGPGTRLLVL.

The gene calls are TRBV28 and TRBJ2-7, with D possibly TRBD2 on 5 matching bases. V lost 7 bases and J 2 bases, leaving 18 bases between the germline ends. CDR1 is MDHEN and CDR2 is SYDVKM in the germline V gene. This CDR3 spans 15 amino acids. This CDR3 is CASNPGGRAAYEQYF. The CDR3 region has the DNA TGTGCCAGCAACCCCGGCGGGCGGGCTGCCTACGAGCAGTACTTC. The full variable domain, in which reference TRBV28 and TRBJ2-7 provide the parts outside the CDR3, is DVKVTQSSRYLVKRTGEKVFLECVQDMDHENMFWYRQDPGLGLRLIYFSYDVKMKEKGDIPEGYSVSREKKERFSLILESASTNQTSMYLCASNPGGRAAYEQYFGPGTRLTVT.